The 8 T cell receptor beta chains in this list originate from one sample, sequenced in a study of cytomegalovirus exposure and HLA in healthy donors. Data came from immunoSEQ multiplex PCR; TCRdb stores just in-frame clones and leaves some out. The sample records about 56,000 clones, roughly 93% being singletons. The sequencing input was PBMCs. The source is a woman under 30 in good health and CMV-seropositive.

CDR3 in amino acids: CASSSDIHSNQPQHF. CDR3 DNA sequence: TGTGCCAGCAGCTCGGACATACATAGCAATCAGCCCCAGCATTTT. V is TRBV7-2 and J is TRBJ1-5, with D perhaps matching TRBD1 (5 bases). The CDR3 is 15 residues long. The ends were cut back, 4 bases at V and 0 bases at J, with 10 bases in the middle. Germline V gene lookup returns CDR1 SGHTA and CDR2 FQGNSA.

The chain uses TRBV7-6 and TRBJ1-1; TRBD1 is a possible D gene (6 bases). The V end lost 5 bases, the J end lost 1 base, and 17 bases lay between the germline ends. This CDR3 is 16 amino acids long. Germline V lookup: CDR1 SGHVS, CDR2 FNYEAQ. The CDR3 loop reads CASSVGGGFGNTEAFF. CDR3 DNA sequence: TGTGCCAGCAGCGTAGGGGGAGGGTTTGGGAACACTGAAGCTTTCTTT.

The gene calls are TRBV5-1 and TRBJ1-4, with D maybe TRBD1 (5 bases). V shed 4 bases and J shed 3 bases, with 13 bases lying between them. The CDR3 spans 15 residues. In germline, CDR1 is SGHRS, CDR2 YFSETQ. The CDR3 sequence is CASSRSEGANEKLFF. As DNA, the CDR3 is TGCGCCAGCAGCCGCTCTGAAGGGGCTAATGAAAAACTGTTTTTT.

The chain uses TRBV19 and TRBJ2-5; 8 bases map to TRBD1. Germline-derived CDR1 and CDR2 are LNHDA and SQIVND (reference sequence). The V segment lost 0 bases and the J segment 4 bases; nucleotides outside the gene matches: 7. This CDR3 region has 16 residues. CDR3 region: CASSIDRSTGGETQYF. The DNA for the CDR3 is TGTGCCAGTAGTATAGATCGGTCAACAGGGGGAGAGACCCAGTACTTC.

This chain links TRBV4-1 with TRBJ1-1, with D maybe TRBD1 (6 bases). Looked up from germline, CDR1 is MGHRA and CDR2 is YSYEKL. V gave up 0 bases and J gave up 0 bases, with 11 bases separating them. This CDR3 has 16 residues. CDR3 nucleotides: TGCGCCAGCAGCCAAGAAACGGGGGGCCTGAACACTGAAGCTTTCTTT. Residues: CASSQETGGLNTEAFF.

This rearrangement joins TRBV27 to TRBJ2-4; maybe TRBD1 (6 bases). Trimming stripped 3 bases from V and 8 bases from J, with 11 bases between. Germline lookup yields CDR1 MNHEY and CDR2 SMNVEV (reference sequence). The CDR3 is 13 amino acids. The CDR3 here is CASSFEQGYIQYF. CDR3 sequence (DNA): TGTGCCAGCAGTTTTGAACAGGGCTACATTCAGTACTTC.

In DNA, the CDR3 is TGTGCCAGCAGCGACTGGTCTGGCTACACCTTC. It translates to CASSDWSGYTF. The chain is built from TRBV9 and TRBJ1-2, with D uncertain. The V and J ends lost 3 bases and 7 bases respectively, with 7 bases between them. Germline V gene lookup returns CDR1 SGDLS and CDR2 YYNGEE. The CDR3 is 11 residues long.

The rearrangement uses TRBV6-1 and TRBJ2-1; 9 bases fit TRBD1. Trimming at V came to 4 bases and at J to 4 bases, leaving 2 bases not matched to a gene. CDR3 size: 14 residues. Per germline, CDR1 MNHNS and CDR2 SASEGT. The CDR3 nucleotides are TGTGCCAGCAGTGCCGGGACAGGGTACAATGAGCAGTTCTTC. Its protein product is CASSAGTGYNEQFF.